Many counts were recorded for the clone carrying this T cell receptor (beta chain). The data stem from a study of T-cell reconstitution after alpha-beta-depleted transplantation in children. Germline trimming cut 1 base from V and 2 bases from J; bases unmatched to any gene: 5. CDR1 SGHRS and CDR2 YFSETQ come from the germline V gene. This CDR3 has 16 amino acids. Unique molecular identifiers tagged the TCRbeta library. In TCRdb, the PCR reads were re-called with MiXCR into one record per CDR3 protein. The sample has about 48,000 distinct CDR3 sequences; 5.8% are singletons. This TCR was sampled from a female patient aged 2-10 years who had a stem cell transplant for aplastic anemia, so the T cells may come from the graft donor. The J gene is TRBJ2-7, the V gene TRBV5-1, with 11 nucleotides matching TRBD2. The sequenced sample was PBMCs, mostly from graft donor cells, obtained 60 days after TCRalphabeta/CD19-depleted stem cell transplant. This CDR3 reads CASSLSTSGRPYEQYF. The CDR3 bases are TGCGCCAGCAGCTTGAGTACTAGCGGGAGACCCTACGAGCAGTACTTC. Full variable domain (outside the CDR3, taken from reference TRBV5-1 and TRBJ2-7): KAGVTQTPRYLIKTRGQQVTLSCSPISGHRSVSWYQQTPGQGLQFLFEYFSETQRNKGNFPGRFSGRQFSNSRSEMNVSTLELGDSALYLCASSLSTSGRPYEQYFGPGTRLTVT.